This T cell receptor (beta chain) originates from a study of T cell changes during pregnancy in multiple sclerosis. CDR1 is LNHNV and CDR2 is YYDKDF in the germline V gene (reference sequence). CDR3 length: 13 amino acids. Trimming removed 1 base at V and 6 bases at J, with 7 bases between. Assay used: immunoSEQ multiplex PCR; TCRdb lists only in-frame clones, some missing. This sample has about 100,000 clones, with 92% found just once. This sequence was found in a female donor with multiple sclerosis, enrolled in a pregnancy study. The sequencing used peripheral blood, collected after pregnancy. This chain connects TRBV15 to TRBJ1-5; D ambiguous. The CDR3 coding sequence is TGTGCCACCAGCAGAGGAAGTAGTCAGCCCCAGCATTTT. This encodes CATSRGSSQPQHF.